This TCR beta chain derives from a study of T cells in Graves' hyperthyroidism and ophthalmopathy. About the study: Peripheral blood samples were taken at initial diagnosis, prior to any treatment.

RNA transcripts yielded amplified TCR beta CDR3 regions. The HTBI primer set was used in a first-round RT-PCR of the TCR CDR3. TCRdb called the multiplex PCR reads again in MiXCR, with one record for every CDR3 protein. The data contain about 480,000 distinct CDR3 sequences, under 25% of them singletons. The V gene's germline CDR1 is SGHRS and CDR2 YFSETQ. There are 15 residues in the CDR3. V was shortened by 0 bases and J by 4 bases, with 8 bases between the two germline ends. For ophthalmopathy patients, the Clinical Activity Score was at least 3 and the NOSPECS grade at least 4; duration was under 3 months. Clinical symptoms, serum thyroxine and TRAb, thyroid ultrasound and orbital computed tomography together formed the diagnostic basis. Using over 8.5 ml of fresh peripheral blood, PBMCs were prepared.

The chain combines TRBV5-1 with TRBJ2-6, with D tentatively TRBD2 (5 bases). Sequencing was performed on blood. The TCR originated in a woman in her 70s with Graves' ophthalmopathy. The CDR3 protein is CASSLELGGANVLTF. The DNA of the CDR3 is TGCGCCAGCAGCTTGGAACTAGGCGGGGCCAACGTCCTGACTTTC.